This TCR beta chain was profiled in a study of blood T cell repertoires in COVID-19. On this clone: The same CDR3 is also encoded by other DNA sequences in this sample.

Assay: immunoSEQ multiplex PCR; the TCRdb copy retains only in-frame clones and omits some. The sample includes 470,000 or so clones, about 90% of them seen just once. This TCR was sampled from a woman under 30 with acute COVID-19. The sample consisted of PBMCs or T cells enriched from blood (not recorded which).

The CDR3 spells CASSLGATENTEAFF. The CDR3 nucleotides are TGTGCCAGCAGCTTAGGCGCAACAGAGAACACTGAAGCTTTCTTT. The chain couples TRBV7-9 to TRBJ1-1; no clear D gene. The CDR3 has 15 amino acids. CDR1 SEHNR and CDR2 FQNEAQ come from the germline V gene (reference sequence). V was cut by 1 base and J by 1 base, with 10 bases left in between.